This T cell receptor (beta chain) was captured in a study of CD8 T cells in ankylosing spondylitis. Overall study results and limits: The study identified a TCR beta motif of several highly homologous variants that appeared characteristic of ankylosing spondylitis blood. Clones linked with disease were CD8+ and fairly uncommon in the peripheral blood. The study looked at matched synovial fluid samples from ankylosing spondylitis patients. Disease-linked clones were reported to be significantly enriched there. Earlier studies detected some motif variants in reactive arthritis synovial fluid and blood.

The authors made TCR beta libraries by quantitative 5'-RACE with molecular barcodes. TCRdb re-analysed the 5' RACE reads in MiXCR, keeping a single row per CDR3 protein. The top ten hold just over 14% of the sample, which has about 330,000 distinct CDR3 sequences, 6.5% to 10% seen once. This clonotype was picked up a small number of times. Antigen specificity is unknown. Germline trimming cut 6 bases from V and 10 bases from J; bases unmatched to any gene: 10. Per the germline V gene, CDR1 is KGHSH and CDR2 is LQKENI. The CDR3 contains 13 residues. The genes are TRBV18 and TRBJ1-1; TRBD1 matches at 8 bases. This sequence originates from a male donor with ankylosing spondylitis. Source material: blood, either unsorted or a sorted T cell fraction (not recorded which). The CDR3 loop reads CASSLQDRGRAFF. The CDR3 DNA reads TGTGCCAGCTCTCTTCAAGACAGGGGTAGAGCTTTCTTT.